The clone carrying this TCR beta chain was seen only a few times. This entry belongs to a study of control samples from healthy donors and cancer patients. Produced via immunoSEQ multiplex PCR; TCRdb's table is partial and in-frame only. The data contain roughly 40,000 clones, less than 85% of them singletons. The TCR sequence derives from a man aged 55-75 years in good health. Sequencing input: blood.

This CDR3 is CASSSPTSVTDTQYF. The DNA for the CDR3 is TGCGCCAGCAGCTCACCTACTAGCGTCACAGATACGCAGTATTTT. The J gene is TRBJ2-3, the V gene TRBV5-1; 7 bases fit TRBD2. Germline values: CDR1 SGHRS, CDR2 YFSETQ. The CDR3 has 15 residues. J lost 2 bases, V lost 3 bases, and 6 bases had no gene match. Full variable domain (remainder filled in from reference TRBV5-1 and TRBJ2-3): KAGVTQTPRYLIKTRGQQVTLSCSPISGHRSVSWYQQTPGQGLQFLFEYFSETQRNKGNFPGRFSGRQFSNSRSEMNVSTLELGDSALYLCASSSPTSVTDTQYFGPGTRLTVL.